The subject of this entry is one T cell receptor (beta chain). Original methodology: Junction-only sequences without quality scores were provided by ImmunoSEQ, so filtering was different. Data came from immunoSEQ multiplex PCR; TCRdb stores just in-frame clones and leaves some out. V, J and clone size derive from that table, while D and trimming were established from the DNA sequence. The sample contains fewer than 350,000 clones, around 90% of which appear only once. These data come from a study of shared clonotypes between healthy human individuals. Study information: There were three CD4 naive, three CD4 memory, two CD8 naive and one CD8 memory plates per donor.

Germline CDR1 is SNHLY and CDR2 is FYNNEI. Trimming shortened V by 4 bases and J by 2 bases, and 11 bases separated the two germline ends. The CDR3 sequence is 14 residues long. The study enrolled healthy HIV-negative adults without recent acute infections or vaccinations as donors. The CD8 memory sample joined CD45RO+ cells and CCR7-negative CD45RA+ cells. This chain joins TRBV2 and TRBJ2-5; no firm D call. The source of this sequence is a man between 18 and 35 years old in good health. Specimen: memory CD8+ T cells sorted from blood. Specified subset: CD45RO+ cells pooled with CCR7-negative TemRA cells. In DNA form, the CDR3 reads TGTGCCAGCAGTGGGTCCCCGGGTCAAGAGACCCAGTACTTC. It translates to CASSGSPGQETQYF.